The 18 T cell receptor beta chains in this list originate from one sample, sequenced in a study of blood T cell repertoires in COVID-19. Sequencing was performed with immunoSEQ multiplex PCR; in TCRdb, only in-frame clones are kept and a portion is missing. The sample lists around 120,000 clones, 80% to 90% seen once, with about 30% in the top ten. Input material: peripheral blood. The receptors shown here come from a woman older than 75 with acute or convalescent COVID-19.

The J gene is TRBJ1-3, the V gene TRBV5-4; a weak D match, TRBD1 (5 bases). The CDR3 is made up of 17 amino acids. The ends were cut back, 3 bases at V and 0 bases at J, with 16 bases in the middle. Germline assignment: CDR1 SGHNT and CDR2 YYREEE (reference sequence). The CDR3 DNA reads as TGTGCCAGCAGCTCGACGGATTCAACAGGCTCTGGAAACACCATATATTTT. Translated, it gives CASSSTDSTGSGNTIYF.

This rearrangement joins TRBV12-3 or TRBV12-4 to TRBJ1-6, with a weak D call TRBD1 (6 bases). V lost 5 bases, J lost 14 bases, and 13 bases lay in between. The CDR3 loop spans 12 amino acids. The CDR3 is CASSRDNLSLHF. The CDR3 DNA sequence: TGTGCCAGCAGTCGGGACAATCTCTCCCTCCACTTT.

The chain uses TRBV24-1 and TRBJ2-3; D is possibly TRBD2 (5 bases). V was pared by 1 base and J by 8 bases, with 24 bases between. The germline V gene has CDR1 KGHDR and CDR2 SFDVKD. The CDR3 runs 18 residues. CDR3 sequence: CATSDLAPPGSGGGTQYF. CDR3 nucleotide sequence: TGTGCCACCAGTGATTTAGCCCCCCCGGGGAGCGGAGGCGGTACGCAGTATTTT.

The gene calls are TRBV5-1 and TRBJ1-1; D perhaps matches TRBD1 (5 bases). This CDR3 region has 14 residues. V was trimmed by 2 bases and J by 4 bases, leaving 12 bases between them. Germline V gene data show CDR1 as SGHRS and CDR2 as YFSETQ. As DNA, the CDR3 is TGCGCCAGCAGCTTCGGGCAGGGAAGCACTGAAGCTTTCTTT. Its translation is CASSFGQGSTEAFF.

This clone was detected only a few times. The chain is built from TRBV29-1 and TRBJ1-2, with no clear D. This CDR3 comprises 12 residues. Germline V gives CDR1 SQVTM, CDR2 ANQGSEA. The germline V and J ends were trimmed by 3 bases and 8 bases, with 13 bases remaining between them. Written as DNA, the CDR3 is TGCAGCGTTGAGCAGGACCCGGGAGGCTACACCTTC. This encodes CSVEQDPGGYTF. Looking up the rest from reference TRBV29-1 and TRBJ1-2 gives the full variable domain: SAVISQKPSRDICQRGTSLTIQCQVDSQVTMMFWYRQQPGQSLTLIATANQGSEATYESGFVIDKFPISRPNLTFSTLTVSNMSPEDSSIYLCSVEQDPGGYTFGSGTRLTVV.

The chain combines TRBV6-5 with TRBJ1-1, with D maybe TRBD1 (5 bases). CDR3 length: 14 amino acids. Germline V lookup: CDR1 MNHEY, CDR2 SVGAGI. V was shortened by 7 bases and J by 0 bases, with 12 bases between the two germline ends. The CDR3 region is CASTPGGMNTEAFF. CDR3 DNA sequence: TGTGCCAGCACCCCGGGGGGAATGAACACTGAAGCTTTCTTT.

The chain has TRBV4-1 and TRBJ1-2, with D unclear. The CDR3 runs 13 residues. V gave up 0 bases and J gave up 8 bases, with 10 bases separating them. Germline V CDR1 and CDR2: MGHRA, YSYEKL. CDR3 DNA sequence: TGCGCCAGCAGCCAAGATTTTCTGTCCGGCTACACCTTC. This encodes CASSQDFLSGYTF.

The V gene is TRBV30, the J gene TRBJ2-7; TRBD1 aligns across 9 bases. J gave up 5 bases and V 6 bases, and 8 bases lay outside the gene matches. The CDR3 runs to 13 residues. Germline loops: CDR1 GTSNPN, CDR2 SVGIG (reference sequence). CDR3 in DNA: TGTGCCTGCCTCCGGGACAGGGACCACGAGCAGTACTTC. Its translation: CACLRDRDHEQYF.

The gene calls are TRBV19 and TRBJ1-2; D is unclear. From germline, CDR1 is LNHDA and CDR2 SQIVND (reference sequence). CDR3 length: 11 residues. The V gene lost 7 bases and the J gene lost 8 bases, with 11 bases spanning the gap. The CDR3 spells CASISFSGYTF. CDR3 in DNA: TGTGCCAGTATTTCCTTTTCGGGCTACACCTTC.

The chain links TRBV5-1 to TRBJ1-1; D ambiguous. The germline gives CDR1 SGHRS, CDR2 YFSETQ. CDR3 length: 15 residues. The ends were cut back, 0 bases at V and 7 bases at J, with 16 bases in the middle. The CDR3 DNA reads TGCGCCAGCAGCTTGGACGGAGGACTCAGCAGTGAAGCTTTCTTT. Translated, it gives CASSLDGGLSSEAFF. Based on the CDR3 plus reference TRBV5-1 and TRBJ1-1, the full variable domain is KAGVTQTPRYLIKTRGQQVTLSCSPISGHRSVSWYQQTPGQGLQFLFEYFSETQRNKGNFPGRFSGRQFSNSRSEMNVSTLELGDSALYLCASSLDGGLSSEAFFGQGTRLTVV.

This chain links TRBV7-2 with TRBJ2-7; 7 bases map to TRBD2. V trimming: 4 bases; J trimming: 3 bases; junction bases outside the gene matches: 6. Germline V lookup: CDR1 SGHTA, CDR2 FQGNSA. The CDR3 length is 14 residues. The CDR3 DNA is TGTGCCAGCAGCTCCAGCGGGGACGTCTACGAGCAGTACTTC. It specifies CASSSSGDVYEQYF.

This rearrangement joins TRBV2 to TRBJ1-2; D is ambiguous. The V and J ends lost 7 bases and 6 bases respectively, with 18 bases between them. This CDR3 has 14 residues. The germline gives CDR1 SNHLY, CDR2 FYNNEI. CDR3 amino acids: CASTQTPRRDGYTF. CDR3 DNA sequence: TGTGCCAGCACCCAAACCCCCCGGAGGGATGGCTACACCTTC.

J is TRBJ1-5 and V is TRBV27; 11 nucleotides match TRBD1. With 5 bases clipped from V and 6 bases from J, the junction kept 3 bases outside the gene matches. The CDR3 runs 14 residues. Germline loops: CDR1 MNHEY, CDR2 SMNVEV (reference sequence). The DNA of the CDR3 is TGTGCCAGCAGTAGGACAGGGGGCGGTCAGCCCCAGCATTTT. It translates to CASSRTGGGQPQHF.

The table lists this clone with a count of one. The chain is built from TRBV6-2 or TRBV6-3 and TRBJ1-5; TRBD1 matches 7 bases. This CDR3 has 14 residues. After removal of 4 bases from V and 2 bases from J, the junction contained 2 bases not matched to a gene. Per the germline V gene, CDR1 is MNHEY and CDR2 is SVGEGT. As DNA, the CDR3 is TGTGCCAGCAGTTGGCAGGGGGGCAATCAGCCCCAGCATTTT. Translation gives CASSWQGGNQPQHF.

The chain couples TRBV28 to TRBJ1-2, with a weak D call TRBD1 (6 bases). This CDR3 has 15 residues. Trimming cost V 6 bases and J 6 bases, with 20 bases left between them. From germline, CDR1 is MDHEN and CDR2 SYDVKM. The CDR3 region has the DNA TGTGCCAGCAGGGACAGTCTTGTATTCGGTAATGGCTACACCTTC. It specifies CASRDSLVFGNGYTF.

The chain has TRBV18 and TRBJ2-6; 7 nucleotides match TRBD2. The CDR3 contains 19 residues. Per germline, CDR1 KGHSH and CDR2 LQKENI. The ends lost 1 base at V and 6 bases at J; junction bases unmatched: 15. In DNA form, the CDR3 reads TGTGCCAGCTCACCACGAGGCATTAGCGGGTTCCTGGAGGCCAACGTCCTGACTTTC. Protein product: CASSPRGISGFLEANVLTF. Variable domain in full (rest from reference TRBV18 and TRBJ2-6): NAGVMQNPRHLVRRRGQEARLRCSPMKGHSHVYWYRQLPEEGLKFMVYLQKENIIDESGMPKERFSAEFPKEGPSILRIQQVVRGDSAAYFCASSPRGISGFLEANVLTFGAGSRLTVL.

This sequence joins TRBV18 and TRBJ1-1; 7 bases are a match to TRBD1. V lost 0 bases to trimming and J lost 8 bases; unmatched junction nucleotides: 9. The CDR3 has 15 amino acids. The germline gives CDR1 KGHSH, CDR2 LQKENI. CDR3 nucleotides: TGTGCCAGCTCACCACCGGTAGGGACAGTTGCAGAAGCTTTCTTT. It translates to CASSPPVGTVAEAFF.

The genes are TRBV24-1 and TRBJ2-5; TRBD1 agrees at 7 bases. Germline V CDR1 and CDR2: KGHDR, SFDVKD. The ends lost 2 bases at V and 4 bases at J; junction bases unmatched: 12. The CDR3 spans 17 residues. The DNA for the CDR3 is TGTGCCACCAGTGATTCCGCCAGACAGGGCTATCGAGAGACCCAGTACTTC. Residues: CATSDSARQGYRETQYF.